The TCR beta chain described here comes from a study of T cells in Graves' hyperthyroidism and ophthalmopathy. This clonotype was observed at least ten times. Trimming removed 6 bases from V and 4 bases from J, with 15 bases in between. Germline assignment: CDR1 SGHTA and CDR2 FQGTGA. CDR3 length: 14 residues. RNA transcripts yielded amplified TCR beta CDR3 regions. A set of HTBI primers served as the primers for a first-round RT-PCR of the TCR CDR3. TCRdb fed the multiplex PCR reads into MiXCR, producing one record per CDR3 protein. The profile shows some 600,000 distinct CDR3 sequences, around 14% of them singletons.

The sequence was collected from a woman aged 30 to 39 with Graves' hyperthyroidism that later progressed to Graves' ophthalmopathy. The chain recombines TRBV7-3 with TRBJ1-1, with unresolved D. The sample consisted of blood. CDR3 protein: CASSQTPGTTEAFF. CDR3 nucleotide sequence: TGTGCCAGCAGTCAAACGCCAGGTACCACTGAAGCTTTCTTT.